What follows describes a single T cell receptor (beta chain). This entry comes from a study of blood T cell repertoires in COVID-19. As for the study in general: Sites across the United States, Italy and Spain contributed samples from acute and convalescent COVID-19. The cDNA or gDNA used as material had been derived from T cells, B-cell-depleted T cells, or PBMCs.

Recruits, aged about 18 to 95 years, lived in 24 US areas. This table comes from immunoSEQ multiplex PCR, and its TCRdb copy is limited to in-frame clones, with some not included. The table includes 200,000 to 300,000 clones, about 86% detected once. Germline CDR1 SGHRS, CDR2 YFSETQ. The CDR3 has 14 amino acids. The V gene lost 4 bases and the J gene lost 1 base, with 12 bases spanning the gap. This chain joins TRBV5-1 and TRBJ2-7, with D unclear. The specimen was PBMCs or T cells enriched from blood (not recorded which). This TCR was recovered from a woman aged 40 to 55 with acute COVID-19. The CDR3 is CASSPKTESYEQYF. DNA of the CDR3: TGCGCCAGCAGCCCAAAAACTGAATCCTACGAGCAGTACTTC. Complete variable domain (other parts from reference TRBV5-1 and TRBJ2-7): KAGVTQTPRYLIKTRGQQVTLSCSPISGHRSVSWYQQTPGQGLQFLFEYFSETQRNKGNFPGRFSGRQFSNSRSEMNVSTLELGDSALYLCASSPKTESYEQYFGPGTRLTVT.